Here is one T cell receptor beta chain with its context. Per the germline V gene, CDR1 is MNHEY and CDR2 is SVGEGT. The CDR3 sequence is 12 residues long. V was pared by 4 bases and J by 6 bases, with 3 bases of the junction left unmatched. This sample is drawn from a study of blood T cell repertoires in COVID-19. Study as a whole: PBMCs, B-cell-depleted T cells, or T cells were the source of the cDNA or gDNA that made up the material.

Some clones are missing from TCRdb's copy, which holds only in-frame ones; the method was immunoSEQ multiplex PCR. The table has 80,000 or so clones, 86% seen once; the top ten hold 15% to 20%. The rearrangement links TRBV6-2 or TRBV6-3 to TRBJ2-7; 7 bases line up with TRBD1. The clonotype was recovered from a human donor in a cohort sampled during active COVID-19. The specimen sequenced was peripheral blood. CDR3 bases: TGTGCCAGCAGTTTTACAGGGGTCGAGCAGTACTTC. This sequence encodes CASSFTGVEQYF.